A selection of T cell receptor beta chains follows, all from one sample in a study of regulatory T cells in long-lasting Graves disease. TCRdb fed the multiplex PCR reads into MiXCR, producing one record per CDR3 protein. In the table there are over 450,000 distinct CDR3 sequences, around 12% of which are singletons. These data were also filed under a second study, of T cells in Graves' hyperthyroidism and ophthalmopathy.

The source material was peripheral blood mononuclear cells (PBMCs), sampled at new diagnosis, from a patient treated with antithyroid drugs. All receptors derive from a woman under 40 with Graves disease. The CDR3 runs from the conserved cysteine through the conserved F or W. The D gene is left open where the match is weak. The size entry is marked missing in some rows and otherwise reads once, few, many or a size class.

V	D	size	J	DNA	CDR3
TRBV6-2/TRBV6-3	-	many	TRBJ1-6	TGTGCCAGCGCCCGCGTCGGGGAACGTTCACCCCTCCACTTT	CASARVGERSPLHF
TRBV28	TRBD2	many	TRBJ2-7	TGTGCCATCAGTAGGCGGCTAGCGGGAGTCGGGGAGCAGTACTTC	CAISRRLAGVGEQYF
TRBV20-1	-	-	TRBJ1-1	TGCAGTGCTAGAGAAGTACAGTTGGGGGGGTACACTGAAGCTTTCTTT	CSAREVQLGGYTEAFF
TRBV6-1	-	few	TRBJ2-7	TGTGCCAGCAGGCGACTAGATAACGAGCAGTACTTC	CASRRLDNEQYF
TRBV15	TRBD1	many	TRBJ2-1	TGTGCCACCAGCAGTGGCCGGACAGGCGGCACGTCCAATGAGCAGTTCTTC	CATSSGRTGGTSNEQFF
TRBV4-3	TRBD2	-	TRBJ2-3	TGCGCCAGCAGCTACCACATAGCGGGAGGTTTAGATACGCAGTATTTT	CASSYHIAGGLDTQYF
TRBV27	-	few	TRBJ1-6	TGTGCCAGCAGCCTTGACCCTAGTTCACCCCTCCACTTT	CASSLDPSSPLHF
TRBV20-1	-	many	TRBJ2-7	TGCAGTGCTAGTAGCTCTCCGGGATACGAGCAGTACTTC	CSASSSPGYEQYF
TRBV30	-	many	TRBJ1-6	TGTGCCTGGTCCGGGACGGTCGATTCACCCCTCCACTTT	CAWSGTVDSPLHF
TRBV2	TRBD1	many	TRBJ2-5	TGTGCCAGCAGTGGACAGGGGGCAGAGACCCAGTACTTC	CASSGQGAETQYF
TRBV28	-	many	TRBJ1-6	TGTGCCAGCAGTCCCTATAGAGGATCCTATAATTCACCCCTCCACTTT	CASSPYRGSYNSPLHF
TRBV13	-	many	TRBJ2-5	TGTGCCAGCAGCTTCCGAGACTCGCTTACGGAGACCCAGTACTTC	CASSFRDSLTETQYF
TRBV27	-	many	TRBJ2-7	TGTGCCAGCAGTTCCCATACCTCCTACGAGCAGTACTTC	CASSSHTSYEQYF
TRBV12-3/TRBV12-4	-	-	TRBJ1-5	TGTGCCAGCAGTCCCCTGGCCGAAGGTCAGCCCCAGCATTTT	CASSPLAEGQPQHF
TRBV7-9	-	-	TRBJ1-1	TGTGCCAGCAGGGAAGGGCTCGGCGGCACTGAAGCTTTCTTT	CASREGLGGTEAFF
TRBV20-1	-	many	TRBJ2-5	TGCAGTGCTAGAACTAGTAGGGAGACCCAGTACTTC	CSARTSRETQYF
TRBV24-1	TRBD2	many	TRBJ2-1	TGTGCCACCAGTGCCGGGACTAGCGGGACCTCGGTGCAGTTCTTC	CATSAGTSGTSVQFF
TRBV19	-	few	TRBJ2-1	TGTGCCAGTAGCCCCCGAGGACGTCGGGAGCAGTTCTTC	CASSPRGRREQFF
TRBV10-3	-	many	TRBJ2-7	TGTGCCATCAGTGAAGGAGCACCGGTTGGGGAGCAGTACTTC	CAISEGAPVGEQYF
TRBV4-1	-	few	TRBJ2-5	TGCGCCAGCAGCCAAGATCTGAGGTCCGAGACCCAGTACTTC	CASSQDLRSETQYF
TRBV20-1	-	few	TRBJ1-2	TGCAGTGCCTTGGGGGGCTTTCTGGACTATGGCTACACCTTC	CSALGGFLDYGYTF
TRBV4-1	TRBD1	few	TRBJ1-4	TGCGCCAGCAGCCAAGTCGGACAGGCAACTAATGAAAAACTGTTTTTT	CASSQVGQATNEKLFF
TRBV28	-	-	TRBJ2-2	TGTGCCAGCAGTCCCAAAGGTTCATGGACCCGCGGGCGAAACACCGGGGAGCTGTTTTTT	CASSPKGSWTRGRNTGELFF
TRBV12-3/TRBV12-4	TRBD2	many	TRBJ2-3	TGTGCCAGCAGTTTACCCCCTAGCGGGGGCCCGCAGAGCACAGATACGCAGTATTTT	CASSLPPSGGPQSTDTQYF
TRBV12-3/TRBV12-4	-	many	TRBJ1-1	TGTGCCAGCAGTTTTCGGGTAAGGGGTGACACTGAAGCTTTCTTT	CASSFRVRGDTEAFF
TRBV10-3	-	many	TRBJ1-4	TGTGCCGCGCGGGGGATAACTAATGAAAAACTGTTTTTT	CAARGITNEKLFF
TRBV28	-	many	TRBJ1-5	TGTGCCAGCAGTTGGGGCAGCCCAAATCAGCCCCAGCATTTT	CASSWGSPNQPQHF
TRBV29-1	TRBD1	many	TRBJ2-7	TGCAGCGTTGATGGGACAGGGGGCTCCTACGAGCAGTACTTC	CSVDGTGGSYEQYF
TRBV27	-	many	TRBJ1-1	TGTGCCAGCAGGGGGGCGTTGGGGGCGAGCACTGAAGCTTTCTTT	CASRGALGASTEAFF
TRBV10-3	-	many	TRBJ2-6	TGTGCCATCAGGGGGGGAGAGGCCCCCTCTGGGGCCAACGTCCTGACTTTC	CAIRGGEAPSGANVLTF
TRBV7-2	-	many	TRBJ1-1	TGTGCCAGCAGCGGGAAGGGGTACACTGAAGCTTTCTTT	CASSGKGYTEAFF
TRBV24-1	-	many	TRBJ1-1	TGTGCCACCAGGATGGACACGAACACTGAAGCTTTCTTT	CATRMDTNTEAFF
TRBV10-3	TRBD2	many	TRBJ2-3	TGTGCCATCAGGGTAGGACTAGCCGACACAGATACGCAGTATTTT	CAIRVGLADTDTQYF
TRBV18	-	many	TRBJ2-6	TGTGCCAGCTCACCACTTGACGTAGCCAACGTCCTGACTTTC	CASSPLDVANVLTF
TRBV30	TRBD2	many	TRBJ2-2	TGTGCCTGGGGGGGGGTTAGCGGCGGGGAGCTGTTTTTT	CAWGGVSGGELFF
TRBV2	-	many	TRBJ1-1	TGTGCCAGCAGTGAGGGGATTCCCAGAGCTTTCTTT	CASSEGIPRAFF
TRBV4-1	TRBD2	-	TRBJ2-1	TGCGCCAGCAGCCAAGAGCCAGGGGCGGGAGGGAGGCATGAGCAGTTCTTC	CASSQEPGAGGRHEQFF
TRBV5-1	-	few	TRBJ1-5	TGCGCCAGCAGCTTGTCCGATAATCCGGGTCAGCCCCAGCATTTT	CASSLSDNPGQPQHF
TRBV7-2	TRBD2	many	TRBJ2-5	TGTGCCAGCAGCCAAACCCCTAGCGGCCAGGAGACCCAGTACTTC	CASSQTPSGQETQYF
TRBV19	TRBD2	many	TRBJ2-7	TGTGCCAGTAGTAGTAGGCTAGCGGGAGCCTACGAGCAGTACTTC	CASSSRLAGAYEQYF
TRBV28	-	many	TRBJ2-1	TGTGCCAGCAGTCCGACGGGACTGGACGGGAATGAGCAGTTCTTC	CASSPTGLDGNEQFF
TRBV15	TRBD1	-	TRBJ1-6	TGTGCCACCAGCAGAGAACGGACAGGGGGAAATTCACCCCTCCACTTT	CATSRERTGGNSPLHF
TRBV30	TRBD2	few	TRBJ2-1	TGTGCCTGTGCTAGCGGGGGATACAATGAGCAGTTCTTC	CACASGGYNEQFF
TRBV28	-	many	TRBJ1-2	TGTGCCAGCAGTCCCGCGGGCGTCTCTTATGGCTACACCTTC	CASSPAGVSYGYTF
TRBV3-1	-	many	TRBJ2-1	TGTGCCAGCACCGATGGGGTCGGTGAGCAGTTCTTC	CASTDGVGEQFF
TRBV6-1	-	many	TRBJ1-1	TGTGCCAGCAGATCTCACTTGAACACTGAAGCTTTCTTT	CASRSHLNTEAFF
TRBV12-3/TRBV12-4	-	many	TRBJ2-1	TGTGCCAGCAGCCAGTACAGGGAATGGCACAACAATGAGCAGTTCTTC	CASSQYREWHNNEQFF
TRBV20-1	TRBD2	few	TRBJ2-7	TGCAGTGCTAAGGTGGAGGGAGGGACCTACGAGCAGTACTTC	CSAKVEGGTYEQYF
TRBV5-1	TRBD2	-	TRBJ2-1	TGCGCCAGCAGCTTGTCGGCAGGGTCGGGAGGTGAGCAGTTCTTC	CASSLSAGSGGEQFF
TRBV6-1	-	many	TRBJ2-3	TGTGCCAGCAGCCCTCCGGGACACACCACAGATACGCAGTATTTT	CASSPPGHTTDTQYF
TRBV27	-	few	TRBJ2-2	TGTGCCAGCAGTTCCCCGGGGAACGCCGGGGAGCTGTTTTTT	CASSSPGNAGELFF
TRBV4-1	-	many	TRBJ1-2	TGCGCCAGCAGCCAAGATCGCGGGACAACAGGGAGAGGCTATGGCTACACCTTC	CASSQDRGTTGRGYGYTF
TRBV30	-	few	TRBJ1-2	TGTGCCTGGAGTGTCCTTAACTATGGCTACACCTTC	CAWSVLNYGYTF
TRBV2	-	-	TRBJ2-7	TGTGCCAGCAGTGCAACGGGAGCCAGACGCTACGAGCAGTACTTC	CASSATGARRYEQYF
TRBV6-1	TRBD1	many	TRBJ2-7	TGTGCCAGCAGTCACACCCCACGACAGGGACCCTACGAGCAGTACTTC	CASSHTPRQGPYEQYF